What follows are 9 T cell receptor beta chains derived from one specimen sequenced in a study of CD8+CD57+ T cells in acquired aplastic anemia. Genomic DNA was employed as the template in profiling TCR beta VDJ and CDR3. TCRdb re-derived calls from the reads in MiXCR, one entry per CDR3 protein. Counted here are some 240,000 distinct CDR3 sequences, 30% to 40% occurring once; the ten biggest clones make up about 1.1%. Sequenced sample: sorted CD4+, CD8+, or CD8+CD57+ T cells (not recorded which) from PBMCs. The origin of the receptors is a human donor in good health, serving as a control.

This chain joins TRBV9 and TRBJ2-2; 12 bases align to TRBD2. CDR3 length: 17 residues. CDR1 and CDR2 (germline): SGDLS, YYNGEE. Germline trimming cut 0 bases from V and 7 bases from J; bases unmatched to any gene: 7. The CDR3 sequence is CASSVVSLAGGGGELFF. CDR3 DNA: TGTGCCAGCAGCGTAGTTTCACTAGCGGGAGGCGGCGGGGAGCTGTTTTTT.

This clonotype has a count of ten or more. CDR3 residues: CASSILLNYGYTF. The CDR3 nucleotides are TGTGCCAGTAGTATCCTCCTTAACTATGGCTACACCTTC. V is TRBV19 and J is TRBJ1-2; no definite D call. There are 13 residues in the CDR3. V was trimmed by 3 bases and J by 1 base, leaving 6 bases between them. Germline V CDR1 and CDR2: LNHDA, SQIVND (reference sequence). The full variable domain, in which reference TRBV19 and TRBJ1-2 provide the parts outside the CDR3, is DGGITQSPKYLFRKEGQNVTLSCEQNLNHDAMYWYRQDPGQGLRLIYYSQIVNDFQKGDIAEGYSVSREKKESFPLTVTSAQKNPTAFYLCASSILLNYGYTFGSGTRLTVV.

Ten or more counts support this clonotype. This chain uses TRBV7-9 with TRBJ1-4, with D possibly TRBD1 on 6 matching bases. This CDR3 spans 17 amino acids. Trimming cost V 4 bases and J 0 bases, with 15 bases left between them. Germline V gene data show CDR1 as SEHNR and CDR2 as FQNEAQ (reference sequence). The CDR3 loop reads CASSSRTAQSTNEKLFF. CDR3 coding DNA: TGTGCCAGCAGCTCTCGGACAGCCCAATCAACTAATGAAAAACTGTTTTTT. Drawing the rest from reference TRBV7-9 and TRBJ1-4, the complete variable domain is DTGVSQNPRHKITKRGQNVTFRCDPISEHNRLYWYRQTLGQGPEFLTYFQNEAQLEKSRLLSDRFSAERPKGSFSTLEIQRTEQGDSAMYLCASSSRTAQSTNEKLFFGSGTQLSVL.

A few counts support this clonotype. This chain uses TRBV5-1 with TRBJ1-6, with TRBD1 as a possible D gene (6 bases). Trimming stripped 3 bases from V and 8 bases from J, with 21 bases between. The germline V gene encodes CDR1 SGHRS and CDR2 YFSETQ. This CDR3 region has 17 residues. The CDR3 DNA reads as TGCGCCAGCAGCTCGGGACTAACTACAGGGTTCCATTCACCCCTCCACTTT. It translates to CASSSGLTTGFHSPLHF.

A remark on this clonotype: This may be a read error: a much more frequent sequence differs by one nucleotide. The chain is built from TRBV10-3 and TRBJ2-7; D could derive from TRBD1 or TRBD2 (6 bases each). CDR3 length: 13 residues. CDR1 and CDR2 from the germline V gene are ENHRY and SYGVKD. CDR3 sequence reads: CASRRGSSCEQYF. The CDR3 DNA follows: TGTGCCAGCAGGAGGGGGAGCTCCTGCGAGCAGTACTTC.

This clonotype occurred many times. The CDR3 DNA is TGTGCCAGTAGTAGGGGGACAGGGGCTGGCACGCAGTATTTT. Encoded protein: CASSRGTGAGTQYF. The V gene is TRBV19, the J gene TRBJ2-3; 10 positions match TRBD1. This CDR3 region has 14 residues. V lost 4 bases and J lost 9; bases outside the gene matches: 7. The germline CDR1 and CDR2 sequences are LNHDA and SQIVND (reference sequence).

The chain uses TRBV15 and TRBJ1-2, with 8 positions matching TRBD1. From germline, CDR1 is LNHNV and CDR2 YYDKDF (reference sequence). Trimming cost V 0 bases and J 6 bases; bases outside gene matches: 3. The CDR3 runs 14 residues. CDR3 sequence (DNA): TGTGCCACCAGCAGAGATCAGGGGGCGGATGGCTACACCTTC. Residues: CATSRDQGADGYTF.

The chain employs TRBV2 and TRBJ1-1, with D perhaps TRBD1 (5 bases). The CDR3 is made up of 14 amino acids. Germline CDR1 is SNHLY and CDR2 is FYNNEI. With 5 bases removed from V and 5 bases from J, the gap between germline ends came to 15 bases. This chain's CDR3 is CASSKSSGRTEAFF. In DNA form, the CDR3 reads TGTGCCAGCAGTAAGTCGTCGGGACGGACTGAAGCTTTCTTT.

This clonotype occurred a few times. The chain has TRBV9 and TRBJ2-1; 11 bases are shared with TRBD1. Germline trimming cut 4 bases from V and 4 bases from J; bases unmatched to any gene: 10. CDR3 size: 17 residues. Germline V gene lookup returns CDR1 SGDLS and CDR2 YYNGEE. This CDR3 reads CASSRSPGTGGYNEQFF. DNA for the CDR3: TGTGCCAGCAGCCGATCCCCGGGGACAGGGGGTTACAATGAGCAGTTCTTC.